This is a list of T cell receptor beta chains from one sample in a study of glioma-infiltrating T cells after dendritic cell vaccination. The assay was immunoSEQ multiplex PCR, and TCRdb's table has in-frame clones only and misses some. The table records 75,000 to 100,000 clones, over 60% of them present only once. Sequences were derived from blood, sampled before dendritic cell vaccination. The receptors here all came from a human donor with glioblastoma. Both conserved end residues are part of each CDR3. The order of the fields is clone size, D gene, J gene, V gene, CDR3 protein, CDR3 DNA. A D gene is named only where the DNA matches it firmly. Only some rows state a clone size, as once, few, many or a class for expanded clones.

clone size: -; D gene: TRBD1; J gene: TRBJ2-7; V gene: TRBV6-5; CDR3 protein: CASSPPGTASYEQYF; CDR3 DNA: TGTGCCAGCAGCCCTCCCGGGACAGCATCCTACGAGCAGTACTTC
clone size: -; D gene: -; J gene: TRBJ1-5; V gene: TRBV7-9; CDR3 protein: CASSLGHFNQPQHF; CDR3 DNA: TGTGCCAGCAGCTTAGGACACTTCAATCAGCCCCAGCATTTT
clone size: few; D gene: TRBD1; J gene: TRBJ1-1; V gene: TRBV6-5; CDR3 protein: CASTRGHRAFF; CDR3 DNA: TGTGCCAGCACCAGGGGGCATCGGGCTTTCTTT
clone size: once; D gene: -; J gene: TRBJ1-6; V gene: TRBV18; CDR3 protein: CASSPKIDNSPLHF; CDR3 DNA: TGTGCCAGCTCACCTAAAATCGATAATTCACCCCTCCACTTT
clone size: -; D gene: TRBD1; J gene: TRBJ1-1; V gene: TRBV19; CDR3 protein: CASSLVTGVAEAFF; CDR3 DNA: TGTGCCAGTAGTCTTGTGACAGGGGTAGCTGAAGCTTTCTTT
clone size: -; D gene: -; J gene: TRBJ2-4; V gene: TRBV30; CDR3 protein: CAWSVRRGTDIQYF; CDR3 DNA: TGTGCCTGGAGTGTAAGGAGGGGAACTGACATTCAGTACTTC
clone size: -; D gene: TRBD1; J gene: TRBJ1-2; V gene: TRBV5-4; CDR3 protein: CASSDGQGRYGYTF; CDR3 DNA: TGTGCCAGCAGCGACGGACAGGGCCGCTATGGCTACACCTTC
clone size: -; D gene: TRBD1; J gene: TRBJ2-7; V gene: TRBV30; CDR3 protein: CAWSPGQGAYEQYF; CDR3 DNA: TGTGCCTGGAGCCCGGGACAGGGGGCTTACGAGCAGTACTTC
clone size: few; D gene: TRBD2; J gene: TRBJ2-1; V gene: TRBV18; CDR3 protein: CASTTGTSGYNEQFF; CDR3 DNA: TGTGCCAGCACCACCGGGACTAGCGGATACAATGAGCAGTTCTTC
clone size: few; D gene: -; J gene: TRBJ1-3; V gene: TRBV29-1; CDR3 protein: CSVGLGQIGNTIYF; CDR3 DNA: TGCAGCGTTGGACTGGGGCAGATCGGAAACACCATATATTTT
clone size: -; D gene: TRBD1; J gene: TRBJ2-2; V gene: TRBV5-1; CDR3 protein: CASSLSTGDTGELFF; CDR3 DNA: TGCGCCAGCAGCTTGAGTACAGGGGACACCGGGGAGCTGTTTTTT
clone size: once; D gene: TRBD1; J gene: TRBJ2-5; V gene: TRBV25-1; CDR3 protein: CASSEGQGRPTQYF; CDR3 DNA: TGTGCCAGCAGTGAGGGACAGGGGCGTCCGACCCAGTACTTC
clone size: -; D gene: TRBD2; J gene: TRBJ2-1; V gene: TRBV27; CDR3 protein: CASRGLAGVGGANEQFF; CDR3 DNA: TGTGCCAGCAGAGGACTAGCGGGAGTAGGGGGGGCCAATGAGCAGTTCTTC
clone size: -; D gene: TRBD2; J gene: TRBJ2-7; V gene: TRBV25-1; CDR3 protein: CASSAVPGLASYEQYF; CDR3 DNA: TGTGCCAGCAGTGCTGTACCGGGACTAGCCTCCTACGAGCAGTACTTC
clone size: -; D gene: -; J gene: TRBJ1-5; V gene: TRBV10-3; CDR3 protein: CAISEETAGQPQHF; CDR3 DNA: TGTGCCATCAGTGAGGAAACAGCCGGTCAGCCCCAGCATTTT
clone size: -; D gene: -; J gene: TRBJ1-1; V gene: TRBV28; CDR3 protein: CASSLLGNTEAFF; CDR3 DNA: TGTGCCAGCAGTCTTCTAGGGAACACTGAAGCTTTCTTT
clone size: -; D gene: TRBD2; J gene: TRBJ2-7; V gene: TRBV4-1; CDR3 protein: CASSQARTSGSLYEQYF; CDR3 DNA: TGCGCCAGCAGCCAAGCGCGGACTAGCGGGAGTTTATACGAGCAGTACTTC